The 8 T cell receptor beta chains in this list originate from one sample, sequenced in a study of T-cell reconstitution after alpha-beta-depleted transplantation in children. Unique molecular identifiers were incorporated during preparation of the TCRbeta library. MiXCR was run by TCRdb on the PCR reads, yielding one entry per CDR3 protein. The data contain a few hundred thousand distinct CDR3 sequences, 10% to 13% of them singletons. The material sequenced was PBMCs from the stem cell graft donor, taken from the stem cell graft. These TCRs come from a human donor who donated a stem cell graft to a child with acute lymphoblastic leukemia.

V gene TRBV7-9 combines with J gene TRBJ1-1, with D maybe TRBD1 (5 bases). V was shortened by 6 bases and J by 5 bases, with 13 bases between the two germline ends. The V gene's germline CDR1 is SEHNR and CDR2 FQNEAQ (reference sequence). The CDR3 runs to 13 residues. The CDR3 is CASRPSGGTEAFF. The DNA for the CDR3 is TGTGCCAGCAGACCTAGTGGGGGTACTGAAGCTTTCTTT.

This clonotype turned up a few times. The rearrangement joins TRBV7-3 to TRBJ2-3; either TRBD1 or TRBD2 may fit D (5 bases each). This CDR3 is built from 13 residues. Germline CDR1 and CDR2: SGHTA and FQGTGA. V was cut by 4 bases and J by 6 bases, with 11 bases left in between. CDR3 sequence: CASSSQGPDTQYF. The CDR3, as DNA: TGTGCCAGCAGCTCCCAGGGACCCGATACGCAGTATTTT.

This clonotype was counted between two and nine times. The rearrangement joins TRBV20-1 to TRBJ2-7; 11 bases are a match to TRBD2. With 5 bases clipped from V and 4 bases from J, the junction kept 7 bases outside the gene matches. Germline loops: CDR1 DFQATT, CDR2 SNEGSKA (reference sequence). This CDR3 spans 14 amino acids. CDR3: CSALLAGARYEQYF. For the CDR3, the DNA is TGCAGTGCTTTACTAGCGGGGGCAAGGTACGAGCAGTACTTC.

At least ten counts were recorded for this clonotype. One end of the junction fails to match germline, which may point to a read error. V gene TRBV5-1 combines with J gene TRBJ1-5; TRBD1 aligns across 10 bases. This CDR3 region has 15 residues. The germline V gene has CDR1 SGHRS and CDR2 YFSETQ. This CDR3 reads CASSLGTGVNQPQHF. CDR3 in DNA: TGTGCCAGCAGTTTAGGGACAGGGGTCAATCAGCCCCAGCATTTT. The full variable domain, its missing parts supplied by reference TRBV5-1 and TRBJ1-5, is KAGVTQTPRYLIKTRGQQVTLSCSPISGHRSVSWYQQTPGQGLQFLFEYFSETQRNKGNFPGRFSGRQFSNSRSEMNVSTLELGDSALYLCASSLGTGVNQPQHFGDGTRLSIL.

The chain employs TRBV4-2 and TRBJ2-1; D call uncertain. CDR1 and CDR2 from the germline V gene are LGHNA and YNFKEQ. Trimming stripped 0 bases from V and 3 bases from J, with 18 bases between. There are 18 residues in the CDR3. The CDR3 reads CASSQEGGLVSRYNEQFF. CDR3 in DNA: TGTGCCAGCAGCCAAGAGGGTGGCCTAGTGTCCCGCTACAATGAGCAGTTCTTC.

The chain employs TRBV4-2 and TRBJ2-3; weak D call: TRBD2 (6 bases). Trimming removed 4 bases from V and 1 base from J, with 12 bases in between. CDR1 is LGHNA and CDR2 is YNFKEQ in the germline V gene. The CDR3 is 15 residues long. CDR3 DNA: TGTGCCAGCAGCCGCGAGGAGGGGCGCACAGATACGCAGTATTTT. This sequence encodes CASSREEGRTDTQYF.

Only a few counts were recorded for this clonotype. DNA for the CDR3: TGTGCCAGCAGCGTAGAACTGGGGGGCTACACCTTC. This translates into CASSVELGGYTF. The chain couples TRBV9 to TRBJ1-2, with D hard to call. The V end was cut by 0 bases, the J end by 8 bases, with 8 bases between. CDR3 length: 12 amino acids. Germline V lookup: CDR1 SGDLS, CDR2 YYNGEE.

This clonotype came up a few times. The chain uses TRBV5-1 and TRBJ2-7; possible D gene TRBD1, 5 bases. The germline V and J ends were trimmed by 7 bases and 5 bases, with 16 bases remaining between them. The CDR3 consists of 13 residues. The germline V gene encodes CDR1 SGHRS and CDR2 YFSETQ. CDR3 loop: CASAIRDSHEQYF. The CDR3 DNA follows: TGCGCCAGCGCTATCAGGGATTCCCACGAGCAGTACTTC.